The source of this TCR beta chain is a study of blood T cell repertoires in COVID-19. Study summary: Donors in the United States, Italy and Spain gave samples during acute or convalescent COVID-19. T cells, B-cell-depleted T cells, or PBMCs supplied cDNA or gDNA.

Per the original data handling: From reference gene primer amplification, estimates of nucleated cell counts were derived. Some clones are missing from TCRdb's copy, which holds only in-frame ones; the method was immunoSEQ multiplex PCR. That table furnishes V, J and clone size, whereas the DNA furnished D and trimming. The sample holds some 95,000 clones; around 81% are singletons and the top ten take approximately 8.9%. Trimming took off 3 bases at V and 0 bases at J, with 6 bases between the two ends. Germline CDR1 reads SNHLY; CDR2 reads FYNNEI. The CDR3 is made up of 14 amino acids. The chain couples TRBV2 to TRBJ2-1; D not resolved. Sequencing used peripheral blood. The TCR was taken from a man aged 45-60 years who had recovered from COVID-19. CDR3 bases: TGTGCCAGCAGTGAGGCTAGCTCCTACAATGAGCAGTTCTTC. Translated, it gives CASSEASSYNEQFF.